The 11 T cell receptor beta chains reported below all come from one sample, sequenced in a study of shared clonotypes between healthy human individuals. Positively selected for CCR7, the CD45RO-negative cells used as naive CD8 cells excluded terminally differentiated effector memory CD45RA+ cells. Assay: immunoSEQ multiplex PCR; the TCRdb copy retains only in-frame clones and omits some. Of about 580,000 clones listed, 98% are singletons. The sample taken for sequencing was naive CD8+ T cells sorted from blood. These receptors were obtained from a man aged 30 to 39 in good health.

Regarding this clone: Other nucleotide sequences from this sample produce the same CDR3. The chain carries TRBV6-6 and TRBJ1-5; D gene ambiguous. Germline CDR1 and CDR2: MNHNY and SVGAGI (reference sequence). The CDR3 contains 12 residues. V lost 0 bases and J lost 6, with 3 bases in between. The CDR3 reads CASSYSGQPQHF. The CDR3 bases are TGTGCCAGCAGTTACTCGGGTCAGCCCCAGCATTTT.

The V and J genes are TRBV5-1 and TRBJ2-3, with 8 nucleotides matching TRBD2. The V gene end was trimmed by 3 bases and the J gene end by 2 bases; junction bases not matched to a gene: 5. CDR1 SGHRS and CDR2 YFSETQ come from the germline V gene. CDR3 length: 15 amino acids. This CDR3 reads CASSSEREITDTQYF. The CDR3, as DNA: TGCGCCAGCAGCTCAGAGCGGGAGATCACAGATACGCAGTATTTT.

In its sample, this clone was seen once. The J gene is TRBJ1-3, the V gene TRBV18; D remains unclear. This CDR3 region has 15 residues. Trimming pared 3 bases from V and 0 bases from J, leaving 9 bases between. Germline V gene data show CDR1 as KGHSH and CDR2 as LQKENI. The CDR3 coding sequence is TGTGCCAGCTCACCGGGCAGTTCCTCTGGAAACACCATATATTTT. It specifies CASSPGSSSGNTIYF.

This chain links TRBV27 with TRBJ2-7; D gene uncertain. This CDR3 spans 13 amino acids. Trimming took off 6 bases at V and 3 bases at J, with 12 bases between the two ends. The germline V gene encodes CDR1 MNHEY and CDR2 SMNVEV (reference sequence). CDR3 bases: TGTGCCAGCAGATTCCTTTTGGGCTACGAGCAGTACTTC. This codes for CASRFLLGYEQYF.

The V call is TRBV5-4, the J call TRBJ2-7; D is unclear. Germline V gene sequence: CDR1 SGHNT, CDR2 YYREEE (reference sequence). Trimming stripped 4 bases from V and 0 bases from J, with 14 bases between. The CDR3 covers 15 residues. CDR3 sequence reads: CASSDSGGLSYEQYF. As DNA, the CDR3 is TGTGCCAGCAGCGACTCTGGCGGCCTCTCCTACGAGCAGTACTTC.

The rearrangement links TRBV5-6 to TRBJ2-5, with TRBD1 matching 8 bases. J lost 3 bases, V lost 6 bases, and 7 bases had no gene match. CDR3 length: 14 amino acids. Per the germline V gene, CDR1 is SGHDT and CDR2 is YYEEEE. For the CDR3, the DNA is TGTGCCAGCAATATCATGACAGGGGAAGAGACCCAGTACTTC. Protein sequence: CASNIMTGEETQYF.

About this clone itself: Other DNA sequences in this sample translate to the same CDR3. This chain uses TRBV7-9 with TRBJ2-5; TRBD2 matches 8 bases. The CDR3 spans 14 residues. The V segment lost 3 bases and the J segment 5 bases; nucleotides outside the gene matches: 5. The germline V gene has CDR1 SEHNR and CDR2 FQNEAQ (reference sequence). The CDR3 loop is CASSLGGRKETQYF. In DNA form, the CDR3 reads TGTGCCAGCAGCTTGGGCGGGAGGAAGGAGACCCAGTACTTC. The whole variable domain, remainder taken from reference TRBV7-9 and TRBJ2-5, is DTGVSQNPRHKITKRGQNVTFRCDPISEHNRLYWYRQTLGQGPEFLTYFQNEAQLEKSRLLSDRFSAERPKGSFSTLEIQRTEQGDSAMYLCASSLGGRKETQYFGPGTRLLVL.

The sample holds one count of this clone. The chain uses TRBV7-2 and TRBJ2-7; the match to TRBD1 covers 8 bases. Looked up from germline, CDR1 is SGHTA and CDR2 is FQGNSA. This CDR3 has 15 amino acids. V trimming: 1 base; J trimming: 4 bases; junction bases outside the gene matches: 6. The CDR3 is CASSLGRTGWYEQYF. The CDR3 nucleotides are TGTGCCAGCAGCTTAGGGCGGACAGGGTGGTACGAGCAGTACTTC.

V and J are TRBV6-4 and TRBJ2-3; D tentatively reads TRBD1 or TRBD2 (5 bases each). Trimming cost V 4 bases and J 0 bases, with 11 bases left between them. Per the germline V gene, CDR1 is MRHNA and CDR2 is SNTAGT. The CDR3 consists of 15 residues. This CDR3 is CASSVGTTSTDTQYF. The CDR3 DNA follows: TGTGCCAGCAGTGTCGGGACGACTAGCACAGATACGCAGTATTTT.

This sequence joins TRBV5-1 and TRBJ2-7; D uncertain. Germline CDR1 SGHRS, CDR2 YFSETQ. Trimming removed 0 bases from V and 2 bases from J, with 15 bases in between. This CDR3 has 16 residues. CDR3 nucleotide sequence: TGCGCCAGCAGCTTGGAACGGAACCAATATACCTACGAGCAGTACTTC. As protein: CASSLERNQYTYEQYF.

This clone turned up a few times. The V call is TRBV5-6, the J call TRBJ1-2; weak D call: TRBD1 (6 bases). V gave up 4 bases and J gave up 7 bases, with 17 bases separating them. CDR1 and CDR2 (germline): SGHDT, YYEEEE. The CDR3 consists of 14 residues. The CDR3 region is CASSKSFRGRGYTF. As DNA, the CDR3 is TGTGCCAGCAGCAAGTCATTCAGGGGACGTGGCTACACCTTC. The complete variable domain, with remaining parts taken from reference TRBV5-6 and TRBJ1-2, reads DAGVTQSPTHLIKTRGQQVTLRCSPKSGHDTVSWYQQALGQGPQFIFQYYEEEERQRGNFPDRFSGHQFPNYSSELNVNALLLGDSALYLCASSKSFRGRGYTFGSGTRLTVV.